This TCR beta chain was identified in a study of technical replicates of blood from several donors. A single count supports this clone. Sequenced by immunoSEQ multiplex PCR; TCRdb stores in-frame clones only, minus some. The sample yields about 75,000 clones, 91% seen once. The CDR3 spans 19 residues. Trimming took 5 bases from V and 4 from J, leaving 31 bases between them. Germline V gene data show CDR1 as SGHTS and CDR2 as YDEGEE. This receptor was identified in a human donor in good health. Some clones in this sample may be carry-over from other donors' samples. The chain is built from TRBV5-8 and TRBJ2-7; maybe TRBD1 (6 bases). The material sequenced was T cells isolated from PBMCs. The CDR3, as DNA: TGTGCCAGCAGATGGAATACTTTGGACAGCCCAGGCGGAGATTACGAGCAGTACTTC. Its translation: CASRWNTLDSPGGDYEQYF.